This T cell receptor beta chain comes out of a study of blood T cell repertoires in COVID-19. About the study: Some COVID-19 samples were acute and others convalescent; all came from the United States, Italy and Spain.

As handled by the study authors: Estimation of nucleated cell counts was performed using reference gene primer amplification. Method: immunoSEQ multiplex PCR; TCRdb's copy keeps in-frame clones and lacks some. Clone size and the V and J calls come from that table; the DNA yielded D and trimming. The data hold about 230,000 clones, with approximately 87% observed a single time. The CDR3 extends over 13 amino acids. The germline CDR1 and CDR2 sequences are MNHEY and SVGAGI. V shed 5 bases and J shed 10 bases, with 15 bases lying between them. The specimen was peripheral blood. The sequence was obtained from a woman aged 70-85 years with active or convalescent COVID-19. The rearrangement uses TRBV6-5 and TRBJ2-4, with D tentatively TRBD1 (5 bases). CDR3 amino acids: CASSIGHPGIQYF. In nucleotides, the CDR3 is TGTGCCAGCAGTATCGGACACCCAGGGATTCAGTACTTC.